The rows below give T cell receptor beta chains drawn from one sample of a study of blood T cell repertoires in COVID-19. The protocol was immunoSEQ multiplex PCR, while the TCRdb copy is restricted to in-frame clones and leaves out a portion. The profile shows some 30,000 clones, 92% of them singletons. Sequencing used peripheral blood. These receptors were taken from a man over 45 with active COVID-19. The CDR3 runs from the conserved cysteine through the conserved F or W. D genes are given only for firm matches. Clone size is given for some rows only: seen once, a few or many times, or a class if the clone is expanded.

clone size	V gene	J gene	D gene	CDR3 DNA	CDR3 protein
-	TRBV4-1	TRBJ2-1	TRBD2	TGCGCCAGCAGCCAAGACCCCGGGGGGGTCTACAATGAGCAGTTCTTC	CASSQDPGGVYNEQFF
-	TRBV11-2	TRBJ2-7	TRBD2	TGTGCCAGCAGCTTACCTCGAGTAGCGGGAGGCAACGAGCAGTACTTC	CASSLPRVAGGNEQYF
-	TRBV10-1	TRBJ2-7	TRBD2	TGCGCCAGCAGTCAACCAGACGAAGCGGGAAGCTCCTACGAGCAGTACTTC	CASSQPDEAGSSYEQYF
few	TRBV18	TRBJ1-2	TRBD1	TGTGCCAGCTCAAGAACAGGGGGTGAATATGGCTACACCTTC	CASSRTGGEYGYTF
once	TRBV5-1	TRBJ2-5	-	TGCGCCAGCAGCTTTGGGGCTAGCGTAGAGGAGACCCAGTACTTC	CASSFGASVEETQYF
-	TRBV19	TRBJ2-1	TRBD2	TGTGCCAGTAGTATAAGGGCTAGCGGGACCTACAATGAGCAGTTCTTC	CASSIRASGTYNEQFF
-	TRBV7-9	TRBJ1-4	TRBD1	TGTGCCAGCAGCTTCGGACAGGGTAATGAAAAACTGTTTTTT	CASSFGQGNEKLFF
few	TRBV4-1	TRBJ1-1	TRBD1	TGCGCCAGCAGCCAAGCACAGGGGAGGCACACTGAAGCTTTCTTT	CASSQAQGRHTEAFF
-	TRBV12-3/TRBV12-4	TRBJ1-2	TRBD1	TGTGCCAGCAGGCCGACAGGGGAATATGGCTACACCTTC	CASRPTGEYGYTF
-	TRBV5-1	TRBJ2-7	-	TGCGCCAGCAGCTTGGCCGGGGACGAGCAGTACTTC	CASSLAGDEQYF
-	TRBV6-1	TRBJ2-7	TRBD2	TGTGCCAGCAGCGAAGGGGGAGCGGGGGGCAACTACGAGCAGTACTTC	CASSEGGAGGNYEQYF
-	TRBV27	TRBJ2-1	TRBD1	TGTGCCAGCGAGGACAGGTTCAGCTCCTACAATGAGCAGTTCTTC	CASEDRFSSYNEQFF
-	TRBV5-6	TRBJ2-5	-	TGTGCCAGCAGCCTTGACAGACAACAAGAGACCCAGTACTTC	CASSLDRQQETQYF
-	TRBV4-1	TRBJ1-2	TRBD1	TGCGCCAGTACCCTCGGACAGGGCCCTTATGGCTACACCTTC	CASTLGQGPYGYTF
-	TRBV3-1/TRBV3-2	TRBJ2-7	-	TGTGCCAGCAGCCGCGGGCCAGTAGCCTACGAGCAGTACTTC	CASSRGPVAYEQYF
-	TRBV15	TRBJ2-7	TRBD2	TGTGCCACCAGCAAAGCGGGACTCTACGAGCAGTACTTC	CATSKAGLYEQYF
-	TRBV28	TRBJ1-1	-	TGTGCCAGCAGTCCCACCGGGGTTATCGGCACTGAAGCTTTCTTT	CASSPTGVIGTEAFF
-	TRBV10-3	TRBJ2-3	TRBD1	TGTGCCATCAGTGAGTCTGGACAGGGGACGCAGTATTTT	CAISESGQGTQYF
-	TRBV6-5	TRBJ2-3	-	TGTGCCAGCGGAGGAAGTATCAATACAGATACGCAGTATTTT	CASGGSINTDTQYF
-	TRBV5-1	TRBJ2-7	-	TGCGCCAGCAGCTTGGTCCCCGTGGAGTCCTACGAGCAGTACTTC	CASSLVPVESYEQYF
once	TRBV12-5	TRBJ2-2	-	TGTGCTAGTGGCGGGACCACAGGGCGCGGGGGTTTCGGCACCGGGGAGCTGTTTTTT	CASGGTTGRGGFGTGELFF
-	TRBV9	TRBJ2-3	TRBD2	TGTGCCAGCAGCGTAGAAGGTCATCGGGGGGTGGAGAACACAGATACGCAGTATTTT	CASSVEGHRGVENTDTQYF
-	TRBV20-1	TRBJ2-7	TRBD1	TGCAGTGCTAGTACGGACAGGGGGCGCAACGAGCAGTACTTC	CSASTDRGRNEQYF
-	TRBV19	TRBJ2-7	TRBD2	TGTGCCAGTAGTCCCTACCGACCCACTAGCGGAGGTCTTAACAAGCAGTACTTC	CASSPYRPTSGGLNKQYF
-	TRBV29-1	TRBJ2-2	-	TGCAGCGTTGTATCGCAGGCGACCGGGGAGCTGTTTTTT	CSVVSQATGELFF
-	TRBV5-4	TRBJ2-1	-	TGTGCCAGCAGCTTGAGAGCGGTCGCCTACAATGAGCAGTTCTTC	CASSLRAVAYNEQFF
-	TRBV18	TRBJ2-7	TRBD2	TGTGCCAGCACTTCTATGGGCGGGAGCTCCTACGAGCAGTACTTC	CASTSMGGSSYEQYF
-	TRBV5-1	TRBJ2-3	TRBD1	TGCGCCAGCAGCGACCCACAGGGGGCCGCAGATACGCAGTATTTT	CASSDPQGAADTQYF
-	TRBV28	TRBJ1-3	-	TGTGCCAGCAGTTTAGCAGTTAACTCTGGAAACACCATATATTTT	CASSLAVNSGNTIYF
few	TRBV18	TRBJ2-7	TRBD1	TGTGCCAGCTCTCTCCGGGACAGGGAGCACTACGAGCAGTACTTC	CASSLRDREHYEQYF
-	TRBV15	TRBJ2-5	TRBD1	TGTGCCACCAGCAGAGGCGAGGGGGCGAGCGAGGAGACCCAGTACTTC	CATSRGEGASEETQYF
once	TRBV2	TRBJ1-1	-	TGTGCCAGCAGCAAAGGGGGGGACACTGAAGCTTTCTTT	CASSKGGDTEAFF
-	TRBV6-1	TRBJ1-1	-	TGTGCCAGCAGTGAATGGGCAGACGGTGAAGCTTTCTTT	CASSEWADGEAFF
-	TRBV30	TRBJ1-4	-	TGTGCCTGGAGTTCAACCGGGACCGGAGGGGAAAAACTGTTTTTT	CAWSSTGTGGEKLFF
-	TRBV27	TRBJ2-1	-	TGTGCCAGCAGTTTAGGGCAGATTCCCTACAATGAGCAGTTCTTC	CASSLGQIPYNEQFF
-	TRBV19	TRBJ1-3	TRBD1	TGTGCCAGTAGTACCTTACAGGGGGCAACTGGAAACACCATATATTTT	CASSTLQGATGNTIYF
once	TRBV7-9	TRBJ2-2	-	TGTGCCAGCAGCTTAGCCCTACTCGCCGGGGAGCTGTTTTTT	CASSLALLAGELFF
once	TRBV19	TRBJ2-1	-	TGTGCCAGTAGTATAGCCCCAGGGGAACACAATGAGCAGTTCTTC	CASSIAPGEHNEQFF
-	TRBV4-1	TRBJ2-7	-	TGCGCCAGCAGCCCCAGGGCAGGACAGACCGACTCAACCCACTTC	CASSPRAGQTDSTHF
-	TRBV23-1	TRBJ1-2	-	TGCGCCAGCAGTCAACCCTATAATGGCTACACCTTC	CASSQPYNGYTF
once	TRBV19	TRBJ2-7	TRBD2	TGTGCCAGTAGTATCTCCCGCGGGAGGGCGTACGAGCAGTACTTC	CASSISRGRAYEQYF
-	TRBV5-1	TRBJ2-5	-	TGCGCCAGCAGCCGGACCGCTAAACCCTCAGGGGAGACCCAGTACTTC	CASSRTAKPSGETQYF
-	TRBV19	TRBJ2-3	-	TGTGCCAGTAGTATAAGGGCTAGCGTTACTAGCACAGATACGCAGTATTTT	CASSIRASVTSTDTQYF
few	TRBV7-9	TRBJ2-7	-	TGTGCCAGCAGTTCCGGGGTTACCTACGAGCAGTACTTC	CASSSGVTYEQYF